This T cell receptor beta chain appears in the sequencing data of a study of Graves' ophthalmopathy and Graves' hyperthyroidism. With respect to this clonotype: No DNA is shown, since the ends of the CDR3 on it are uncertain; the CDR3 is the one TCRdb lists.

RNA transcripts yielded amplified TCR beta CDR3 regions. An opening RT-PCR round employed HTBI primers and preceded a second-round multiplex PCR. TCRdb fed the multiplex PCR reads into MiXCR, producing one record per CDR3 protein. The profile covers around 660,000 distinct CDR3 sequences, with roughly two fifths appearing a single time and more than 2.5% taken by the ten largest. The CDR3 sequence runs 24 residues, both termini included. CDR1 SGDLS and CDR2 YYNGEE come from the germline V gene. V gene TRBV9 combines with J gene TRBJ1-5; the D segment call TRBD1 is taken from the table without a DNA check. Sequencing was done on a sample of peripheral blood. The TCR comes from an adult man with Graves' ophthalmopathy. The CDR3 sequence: CASSVGGAGNEQYFGPGSNQPQHF.